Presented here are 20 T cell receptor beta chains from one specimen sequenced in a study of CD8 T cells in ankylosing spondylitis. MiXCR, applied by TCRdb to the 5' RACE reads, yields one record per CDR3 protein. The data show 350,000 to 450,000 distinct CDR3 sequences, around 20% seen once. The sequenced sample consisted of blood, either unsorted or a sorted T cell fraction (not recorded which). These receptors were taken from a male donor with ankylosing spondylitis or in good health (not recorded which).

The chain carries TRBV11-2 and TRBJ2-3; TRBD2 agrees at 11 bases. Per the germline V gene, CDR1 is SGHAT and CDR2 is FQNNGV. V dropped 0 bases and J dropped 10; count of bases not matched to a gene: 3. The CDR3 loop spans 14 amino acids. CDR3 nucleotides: TGTGCCAGCAGCTTAGAATGGACTAGCGGGTCGCAGTATTTT. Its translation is CASSLEWTSGSQYF.

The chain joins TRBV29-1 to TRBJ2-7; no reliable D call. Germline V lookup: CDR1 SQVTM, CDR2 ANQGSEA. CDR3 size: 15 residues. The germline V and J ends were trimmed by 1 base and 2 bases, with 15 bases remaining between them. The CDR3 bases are TGCAGCGTTGAAGTTGCGGCAGGCGATCCCTACGAGCAGTACTTC. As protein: CSVEVAAGDPYEQYF.

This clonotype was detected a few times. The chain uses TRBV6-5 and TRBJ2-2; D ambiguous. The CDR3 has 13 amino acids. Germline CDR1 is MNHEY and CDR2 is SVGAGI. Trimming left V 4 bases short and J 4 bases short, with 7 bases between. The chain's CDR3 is CASSWARTGELFF. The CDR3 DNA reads TGTGCCAGCAGTTGGGCACGCACCGGGGAGCTGTTTTTT.

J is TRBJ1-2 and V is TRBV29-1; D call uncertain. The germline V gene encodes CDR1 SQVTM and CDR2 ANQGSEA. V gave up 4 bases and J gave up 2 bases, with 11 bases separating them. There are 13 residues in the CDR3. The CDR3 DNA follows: TGCAGCGTTGGTTGGACGGAAAACTATGGCTACACCTTC. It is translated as CSVGWTENYGYTF.

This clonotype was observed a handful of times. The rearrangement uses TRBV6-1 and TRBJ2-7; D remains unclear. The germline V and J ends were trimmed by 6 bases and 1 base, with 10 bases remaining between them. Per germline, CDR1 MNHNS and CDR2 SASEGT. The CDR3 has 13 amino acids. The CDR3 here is CASRPDISYEQYF. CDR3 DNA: TGTGCCAGCAGACCCGACATTTCCTACGAGCAGTACTTC.

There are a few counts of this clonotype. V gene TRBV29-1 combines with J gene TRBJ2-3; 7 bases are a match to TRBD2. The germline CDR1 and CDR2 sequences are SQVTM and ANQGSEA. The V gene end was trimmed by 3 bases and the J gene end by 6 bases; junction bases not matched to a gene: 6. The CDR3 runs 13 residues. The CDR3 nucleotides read TGCAGCGTTGAGGCTAGCGGTGGGGATACGCAGTATTTT. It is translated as CSVEASGGDTQYF.

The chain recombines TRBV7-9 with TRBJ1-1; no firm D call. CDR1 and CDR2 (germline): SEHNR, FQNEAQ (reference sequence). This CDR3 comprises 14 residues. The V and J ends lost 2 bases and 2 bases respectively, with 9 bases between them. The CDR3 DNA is TGTGCCAGCAGCTTATATGGAGCCAACACTGAAGCTTTCTTT. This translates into CASSLYGANTEAFF.

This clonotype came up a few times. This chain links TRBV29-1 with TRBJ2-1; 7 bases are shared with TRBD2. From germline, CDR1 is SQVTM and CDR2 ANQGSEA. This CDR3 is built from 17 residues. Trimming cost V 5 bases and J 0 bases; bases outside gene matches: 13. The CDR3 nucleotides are TGCAGCGTTAGAGGCGGGGGTTTCCTTAGCTCCTACAATGAGCAGTTCTTC. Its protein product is CSVRGGGFLSSYNEQFF.

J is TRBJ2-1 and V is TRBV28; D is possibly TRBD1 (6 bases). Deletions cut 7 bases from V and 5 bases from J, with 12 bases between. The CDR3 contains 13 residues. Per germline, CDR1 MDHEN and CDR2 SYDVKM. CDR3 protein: CASIGGANNEQFF. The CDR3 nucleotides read TGTGCCAGCATTGGGGGCGCCAACAATGAGCAGTTCTTC.

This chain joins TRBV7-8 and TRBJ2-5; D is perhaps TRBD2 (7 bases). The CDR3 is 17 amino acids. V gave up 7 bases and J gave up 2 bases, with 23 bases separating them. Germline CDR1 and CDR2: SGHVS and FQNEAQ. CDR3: CASTPHYGGPIQETQYF. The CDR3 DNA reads TGTGCCAGCACACCGCATTACGGGGGGCCCATTCAAGAGACCCAGTACTTC. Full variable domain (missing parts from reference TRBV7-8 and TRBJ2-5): GAGVSQSPRYKVAKRGQDVALRCDPISGHVSLFWYQQALGQGPEFLTYFQNEAQLDKSGLPSDRFFAERPEGSVSTLKIQRTQQEDSAVYLCASTPHYGGPIQETQYFGPGTRLLVL.

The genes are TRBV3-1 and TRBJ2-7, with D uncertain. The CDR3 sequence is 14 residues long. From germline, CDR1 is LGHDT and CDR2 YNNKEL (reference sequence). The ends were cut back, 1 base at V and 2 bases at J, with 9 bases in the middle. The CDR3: CASSQGMGPYEQYF. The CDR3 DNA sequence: TGTGCCAGCAGCCAAGGTATGGGTCCCTACGAGCAGTACTTC.

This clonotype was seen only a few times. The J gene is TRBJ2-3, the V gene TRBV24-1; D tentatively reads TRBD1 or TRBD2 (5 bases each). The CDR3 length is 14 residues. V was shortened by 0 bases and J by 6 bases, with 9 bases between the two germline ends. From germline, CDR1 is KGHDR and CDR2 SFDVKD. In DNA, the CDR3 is TGTGCCACCAGTGATTTGGAGTGGGGGGATACGCAGTATTTT. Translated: CATSDLEWGDTQYF.

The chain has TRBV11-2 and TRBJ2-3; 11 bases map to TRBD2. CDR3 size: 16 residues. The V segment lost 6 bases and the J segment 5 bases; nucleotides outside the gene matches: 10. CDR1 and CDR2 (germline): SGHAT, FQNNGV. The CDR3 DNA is TGTGCCAGCAGTCCCCGACTAGCGGGGATAGGAGATACGCAGTATTTT. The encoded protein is CASSPRLAGIGDTQYF.

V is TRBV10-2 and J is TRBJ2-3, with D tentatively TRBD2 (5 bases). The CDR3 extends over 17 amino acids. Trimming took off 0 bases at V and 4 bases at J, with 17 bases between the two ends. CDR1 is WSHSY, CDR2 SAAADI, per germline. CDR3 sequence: CASSESLTLAGPDTQYF. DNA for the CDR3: TGCGCCAGCAGTGAGTCTCTTACCCTAGCTGGACCAGATACGCAGTATTTT.

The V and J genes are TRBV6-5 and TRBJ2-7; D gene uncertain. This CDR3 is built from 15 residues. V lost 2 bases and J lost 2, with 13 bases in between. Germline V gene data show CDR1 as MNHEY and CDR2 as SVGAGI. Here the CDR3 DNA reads TGTGCCAGCAGTTACGGCGAACAGAGGACCTACGAGCAGTACTTC. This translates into CASSYGEQRTYEQYF.

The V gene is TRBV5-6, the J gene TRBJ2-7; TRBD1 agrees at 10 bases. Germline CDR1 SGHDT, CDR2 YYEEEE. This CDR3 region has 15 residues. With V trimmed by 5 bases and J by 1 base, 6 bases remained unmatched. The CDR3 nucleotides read TGTGCCAGCAGTGAACCGGGACAGGGGTCCTACGAGCAGTACTTC. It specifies CASSEPGQGSYEQYF.

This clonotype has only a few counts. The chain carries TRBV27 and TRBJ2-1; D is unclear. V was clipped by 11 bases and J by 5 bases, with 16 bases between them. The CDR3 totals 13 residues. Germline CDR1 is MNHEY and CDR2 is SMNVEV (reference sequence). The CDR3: CADFPGRNNEQFF. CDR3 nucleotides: TGTGCCGACTTTCCTGGACGGAACAATGAGCAGTTCTTC.

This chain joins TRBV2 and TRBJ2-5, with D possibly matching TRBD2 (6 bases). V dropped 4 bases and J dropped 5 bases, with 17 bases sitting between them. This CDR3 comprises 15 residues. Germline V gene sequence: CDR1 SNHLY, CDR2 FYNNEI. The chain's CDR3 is CASSVWGARGETQYF. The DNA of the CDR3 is TGTGCCAGCAGTGTCTGGGGCGCCCGGGGGGAGACCCAGTACTTC. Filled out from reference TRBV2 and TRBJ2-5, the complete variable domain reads EPEVTQTPSHQVTQMGQEVILRCVPISNHLYFYWYRQILGQKVEFLVSFYNNEISEKSEIFDDQFSVERPDGSNFTLKIRSTKLEDSAMYFCASSVWGARGETQYFGPGTRLLVL.

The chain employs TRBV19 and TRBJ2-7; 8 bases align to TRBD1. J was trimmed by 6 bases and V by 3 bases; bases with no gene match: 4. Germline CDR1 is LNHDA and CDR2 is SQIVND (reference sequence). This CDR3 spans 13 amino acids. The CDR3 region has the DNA TGTGCCAGTAGTATCCGGGACAGGTCCGAGCAGTACTTC. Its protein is CASSIRDRSEQYF.

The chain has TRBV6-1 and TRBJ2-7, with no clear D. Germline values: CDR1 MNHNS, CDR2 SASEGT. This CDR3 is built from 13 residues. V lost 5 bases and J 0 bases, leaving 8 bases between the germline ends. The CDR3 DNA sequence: TGTGCCAGCAGTCCGGAGATCTCCTACGAGCAGTACTTC. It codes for CASSPEISYEQYF.